The 17 T cell receptor beta chains below come from one sample, sequenced in a study of shared clonotypes between healthy human individuals. Profiled with immunoSEQ multiplex PCR; TCRdb holds only in-frame clones, not every one. Of about 680,000 clones listed, around four fifths are singletons. The sample consisted of memory CD4+ T cells sorted from blood. Subset in this sample: CD45RA-negative fraction. All receptors come from a woman aged 25 to 39 in good health.

The chain links TRBV5-1 to TRBJ2-7, with D hard to call. The germline V gene has CDR1 SGHRS and CDR2 YFSETQ. V was pared by 3 bases and J by 2 bases, with 12 bases between. This CDR3 region has 14 residues. CDR3 nucleotides: TGCGCCAGCAGCTCGCCCGATGTGACCTACGAGCAGTACTTC. As protein: CASSSPDVTYEQYF.

The chain uses TRBV5-1 and TRBJ2-3, with 11 nucleotides matching TRBD1. This CDR3 is 14 amino acids long. Germline CDR1 is SGHRS and CDR2 is YFSETQ. V gave up 3 bases and J gave up 9 bases; unmatched junction bases: 6. The CDR3 DNA reads as TGCGCCAGCAGCTCGGGGACAGGGGGGACGACGCAGTATTTT. Its translation: CASSSGTGGTTQYF.

This chain joins TRBV21-1 and TRBJ2-5; the D call TRBD2 from the table was never checked on the DNA. TRBV21-1 is reported as a pseudogene. The CDR3 is made up of 15 amino acids. In nucleotides, the CDR3 is TGTGCCAGCAGCACGTTAGCGGGAGTAAGGGAGACCCAGTACTTC. Residues: CASSTLAGVRETQYF.

V usage is TRBV19 and J usage is TRBJ2-5; 15 bases are shared with TRBD2. Germline assignment: CDR1 LNHDA and CDR2 SQIVND (reference sequence). Trimming removed 5 bases from V and 5 bases from J; junction bases left unmatched: 9. The CDR3 totals 17 residues. CDR3 coding DNA: TGTGCCAGTAGTGCCGGACTAGCGGGAGGGCCTAGGGAGACCCAGTACTTC. Protein sequence: CASSAGLAGGPRETQYF.

The rearrangement uses TRBV7-9 and TRBJ2-7; 9 bases align to TRBD2. Per germline, CDR1 SEHNR and CDR2 FQNEAQ (reference sequence). Unmatched junction bases numbered 7, after V lost 5 bases and J lost 2 bases. This CDR3 has 15 residues. Written as DNA, the CDR3 is TGTGCCAGCAGCACCCGGCTAGCGGGGACCTACGAGCAGTACTTC. Residues: CASSTRLAGTYEQYF.

V usage is TRBV27 and J usage is TRBJ1-3, with 8 bases that match TRBD1. The J segment lost 1 base and the V segment lost 6 bases, leaving 5 bases of the junction unmatched. This CDR3 is 15 amino acids long. Germline V gene sequence: CDR1 MNHEY, CDR2 SMNVEV (reference sequence). The CDR3 DNA sequence: TGTGCCAGCAGCGCCGGACAGGGATCTGGAAACACCATATATTTT. Translation gives CASSAGQGSGNTIYF.

This clone has just a few counts. This CDR3 is also generated by other DNA sequences in the sample. This chain connects TRBV18 to TRBJ1-2; D not resolved. Trimming left V 3 bases short and J 0 bases short, with 5 bases between. Germline assignment: CDR1 KGHSH and CDR2 LQKENI. The CDR3 covers 13 residues. The CDR3: CASSPPPNYGYTF. CDR3 nucleotides: TGTGCCAGCTCACCCCCCCCTAACTATGGCTACACCTTC.

This clone was recorded many times. The chain couples TRBV19 to TRBJ1-5; the D gene is possibly TRBD1 (6 bases). Germline lookup yields CDR1 LNHDA and CDR2 SQIVND (reference sequence). The CDR3 is 13 residues long. Trimming stripped 6 bases from V and 9 bases from J, with 15 bases between. DNA of the CDR3: TGTGCCAGTAGAACAGGGTATGGTCCGCCCCAGCATTTT. Translated: CASRTGYGPPQHF.

As regards this clone: A junction boundary mismatches the germline segment, possibly from a read error. The DNA for the CDR3 is TGTGCCAGCAGCCGCGGACAGGGCCTACTCTTC. It specifies CASSRGQGLLF. The chain couples TRBV28 to TRBJ1-2; 8 bases line up with TRBD1. The CDR3 runs 11 residues. In germline, CDR1 is MDHEN, CDR2 SYDVKM.

This clone was found once. V usage is TRBV29-1 and J usage is TRBJ2-1, with 10 bases that match TRBD2. Germline CDR1 SQVTM, CDR2 ANQGSEA. J gave up 9 bases and V 1 base, and 15 bases lay outside the gene matches. The CDR3 spans 17 residues. The CDR3 sequence: CSVEGIAGGLFVAEQFF. The CDR3 DNA reads TGCAGCGTTGAAGGAATAGCGGGAGGTTTATTCGTTGCTGAGCAGTTCTTC.

The chain carries TRBV7-8 and TRBJ1-3; TRBD1 aligns across 8 bases. The V and J ends lost 8 bases and 3 bases, in that order; junction bases with no gene match: 9. The germline V gene encodes CDR1 SGHVS and CDR2 FQNEAQ. This CDR3 is 15 amino acids long. The DNA for the CDR3 is TGTGCCAGCGGCACTGGACAGGGTGATGGAAACACCATATATTTT. Its protein product is CASGTGQGDGNTIYF.

The rearrangement uses TRBV5-4 and TRBJ1-1, with TRBD1 as a possible D gene (5 bases). The V gene lost 4 bases and the J gene lost 5 bases, with 18 bases spanning the gap. The CDR3 totals 15 residues. Germline V gene sequence: CDR1 SGHNT, CDR2 YYREEE (reference sequence). The CDR3 DNA reads as TGTGCCAGCAGCCATCCCTGGGGGGTTGGTACTGAAGCTTTCTTT. Amino acids: CASSHPWGVGTEAFF.

In its sample, this clone was seen once. This may stem from a read error, because a much larger clone lies one nucleotide away. Other DNA sequences of this sample code for an identical CDR3. The chain combines TRBV11-2 with TRBJ1-2, with D possibly TRBD1 on 5 matching bases. CDR3 size: 12 residues. The germline gives CDR1 SGHAT, CDR2 FQNNGV. V dropped 5 bases and J dropped 3 bases, with 7 bases sitting between them. CDR3 DNA sequence: TGTGCCAGCAGCAAAGGGGACTATGGCTACACCTTC. Its protein product is CASSKGDYGYTF.

The chain is built from TRBV27 and TRBJ1-1, with D hard to call. Germline V gene data show CDR1 as MNHEY and CDR2 as SMNVEV (reference sequence). The germline V and J ends were trimmed by 3 bases and 1 base, with 9 bases remaining between them. CDR3 length: 14 residues. In nucleotides, the CDR3 is TGTGCCAGCAGTTTTTTTGCCGGGAACACTGAAGCTTTCTTT. Encoded protein: CASSFFAGNTEAFF.

The chain is built from TRBV4-2 and TRBJ2-2; 8 nucleotides agree with TRBD1. The germline CDR1 and CDR2 sequences are LGHNA and YNFKEQ. The junction had 8 bases not matched to a gene; V was cut back by 4 bases and J by 4 bases. The CDR3 contains 16 residues. CDR3: CASSPKDREGTGELFF. The CDR3 bases are TGTGCCAGCAGCCCGAAGGACAGGGAAGGCACCGGGGAGCTGTTTTTT.

The J gene is TRBJ2-7, the V gene TRBV7-8; D might be TRBD1 or TRBD2, each matching 6 bases. The CDR3 is 14 residues long. Germline CDR1 and CDR2: SGHVS and FQNEAQ. With 3 bases removed from V and 2 bases from J, the gap between germline ends came to 11 bases. The CDR3 bases are TGTGCCAGCAGCTTTGTGGGGGGCACCTACGAGCAGTACTTC. It encodes CASSFVGGTYEQYF.

The chain uses TRBV29-1 and TRBJ1-2, with no clear D. Per the germline V gene, CDR1 is SQVTM and CDR2 is ANQGSEA. The V end lost 5 bases, the J end lost 1 base, and 8 bases lay between the germline ends. This CDR3 comprises 12 residues. Here the CDR3 reads CSVLQINYGYTF. The DNA of the CDR3 is TGCAGCGTTCTACAGATTAACTATGGCTACACCTTC. The full variable domain, with the rest looked up from reference TRBV29-1 and TRBJ1-2, is SAVISQKPSRDICQRGTSLTIQCQVDSQVTMMFWYRQQPGQSLTLIATANQGSEATYESGFVIDKFPISRPNLTFSTLTVSNMSPEDSSIYLCSVLQINYGYTFGSGTRLTVV.